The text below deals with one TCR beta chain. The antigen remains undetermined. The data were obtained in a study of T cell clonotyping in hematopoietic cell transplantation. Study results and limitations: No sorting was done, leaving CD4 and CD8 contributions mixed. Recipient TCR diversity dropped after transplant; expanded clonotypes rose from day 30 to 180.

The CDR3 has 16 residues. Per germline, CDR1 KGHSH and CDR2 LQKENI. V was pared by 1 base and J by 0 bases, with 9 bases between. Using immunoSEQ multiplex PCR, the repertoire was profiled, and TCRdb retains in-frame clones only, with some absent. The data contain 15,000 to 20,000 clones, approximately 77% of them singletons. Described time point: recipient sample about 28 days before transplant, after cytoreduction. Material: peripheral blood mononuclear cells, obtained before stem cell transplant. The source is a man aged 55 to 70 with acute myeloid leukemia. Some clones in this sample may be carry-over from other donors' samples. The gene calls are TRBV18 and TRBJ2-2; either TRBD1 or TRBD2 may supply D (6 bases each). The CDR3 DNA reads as TGTGCCAGCTCACCACGGGGGGCGGCGAACACCGGGGAGCTGTTTTTT. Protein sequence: CASSPRGAANTGELFF. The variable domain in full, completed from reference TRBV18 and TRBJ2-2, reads NAGVMQNPRHLVRRRGQEARLRCSPMKGHSHVYWYRQLPEEGLKFMVYLQKENIIDESGMPKERFSAEFPKEGPSILRIQQVVRGDSAAYFCASSPRGAANTGELFFGEGSRLTVL.